Described below is a single TCR beta chain sequence and its context. Its target is unknown. These data come from a study of tumor-infiltrating lymphocytes in localized non-small cell lung cancer. Across the whole study: The cohort mixed smokers and never-smokers, several histologies, and some post-neoadjuvant-chemotherapy samples. Each patient gave resected tumor and non-adjacent uninvolved lung tissue. Findings and caveats of the study: Only some patients had TCR sequencing, depending on available tissue. Technical variation could not be separated from intratumor heterogeneity here.

Germline CDR1 and CDR2: SGHRS and YFSETQ. This CDR3 is 15 amino acids long. V lost 4 bases and J lost 0, with 11 bases in between. Measured with immunoSEQ multiplex PCR; TCRdb has only the in-frame clones, and not every one. The sample shows thousands of clones, under 80% of them seen only once. The chain is built from TRBV5-1 and TRBJ1-5; D is possibly TRBD1 (5 bases). The receptor's source is a human donor with non-small cell lung cancer. The source material was uninvolved lung tissue not adjacent to the tumor. The chain's CDR3 is CASSRDGTSNQPQHF. CDR3 DNA sequence: TGCGCCAGCAGCCGAGACGGGACTAGCAATCAGCCCCAGCATTTT.